A selection of T cell receptor beta chains follows, all from one sample in a study of blood T cell repertoires in COVID-19. TCRdb's table, derived via immunoSEQ multiplex PCR, lists solely in-frame clones and lacks some. The sample consists of over 130,000 clones, 80% to 90% of them appearing once. The sample taken for sequencing was PBMCs or T cells enriched from blood (not recorded which). The receptors were gathered from a woman in her fifties or sixties with acute COVID-19. The CDR3 runs from the conserved cysteine through the conserved F or W. The D gene is left open where the match is weak. Not all rows give a size; the values are once, few, many and, for expanded clones, a class.

v_call	d_call	clone_size	j_call	cdr3_aa	cdr3_nt
TRBV7-9	TRBD2	-	TRBJ2-1	CASSLVAGAIISIF	TGTGCCAGCAGCTTAGTGGCGGGAGCTATCATTTCGATCTTC
TRBV5-3	-	-	TRBJ1-1	CARSLDMGGSEAFF	TGTGCCAGAAGCTTGGATATGGGGGGGTCTGAAGCTTTCTTT
TRBV6-6	TRBD1	-	TRBJ1-5	CASRKGQGGQPQHF	TGTGCCAGCAGGAAGGGACAGGGAGGACAGCCCCAGCATTTT
TRBV29-1	TRBD1	-	TRBJ1-1	CSVQARPGGTEAFF	TGCAGCGTCCAAGCCCGGCCAGGGGGCACTGAAGCTTTCTTT
TRBV4-3	-	-	TRBJ2-1	CASSQDGRDYNEQFF	TGCGCCAGCAGCCAAGATGGGCGGGACTACAATGAGCAGTTCTTC
TRBV27	TRBD2	-	TRBJ2-7	CASAGLGRSYEQYF	TGTGCCAGTGCCGGACTAGGACGATCCTACGAGCAGTACTTC
TRBV30	-	-	TRBJ1-2	CAWGRTNMNYGYTF	TGTGCCTGGGGTAGGACTAATATGAACTATGGCTACACCTTC
TRBV11-3	-	-	TRBJ2-7	CASSSGLKIEQYF	TGTGCCAGCAGCTCGGGACTGAAAATCGAGCAGTACTTC
TRBV12-5	-	-	TRBJ1-1	CASDRDDTEAFF	TGTGCTAGTGACAGGGACGACACTGAAGCTTTCTTT
TRBV9	-	-	TRBJ2-1	CASSVVPSYNEQFF	TGTGCCAGCAGCGTAGTTCCCAGTTACAATGAGCAGTTCTTC
TRBV6-5	TRBD1	few	TRBJ1-1	CASSYTGAAAEAFF	TGTGCCAGCAGTTATACAGGGGCGGCGGCTGAAGCTTTCTTT
TRBV30	-	-	TRBJ1-2	CAWKPTAGSGYTF	TGTGCCTGGAAACCGACGGCAGGTTCAGGCTACACCTTC
TRBV28	-	few	TRBJ1-6	CATEPPPAAVGSPLHF	TGTGCCACCGAACCCCCCCCCGCGGCAGTCGGTTCACCCCTCCACTTT
TRBV7-2	-	-	TRBJ1-5	CASSLALGPGQPQHF	TGTGCCAGCAGCTTAGCGCTTGGGCCAGGACAGCCCCAGCATTTT
TRBV28	-	-	TRBJ1-1	CASSFGIPRTLNTEAFF	TGTGCCAGCAGTTTCGGGATCCCCCGAACATTGAACACTGAAGCTTTCTTT
TRBV4-1	-	-	TRBJ1-4	CASSLGQGSEKLFF	TGCGCCAGCAGCTTAGGGCAGGGGAGTGAAAAACTGTTTTTT
TRBV19	-	once	TRBJ2-7	CASSIRDSGSYEQYF	TGTGCCAGTAGTATACGGGACTCTGGTTCCTACGAGCAGTACTTC
TRBV5-4	-	-	TRBJ1-2	CASSRDTANYGYTF	TGTGCCAGCAGCCGAGACACAGCTAACTATGGCTACACCTTC
TRBV5-1	-	-	TRBJ2-7	CASSPLTRITYEQYF	TGCGCCAGCAGCCCACTAACGAGAATCACCTACGAGCAGTACTTC
TRBV11-1	-	-	TRBJ1-1	CASSWAQGQGSVFF	TGTGCCAGCAGCTGGGCCCAAGGCCAGGGTTCTGTTTTCTTT
TRBV30	TRBD2	-	TRBJ2-7	CAWSRSGVEQYF	TGTGCCTGGAGTCGAAGCGGGGTCGAGCAGTACTTC
TRBV6-2/TRBV6-3	TRBD1	once	TRBJ2-5	CASSYFRGREETQYF	TGTGCCAGCAGTTATTTCAGGGGGCGCGAGGAGACCCAGTACTTC
TRBV3-1/TRBV3-2	-	-	TRBJ1-1	CASSPEAGLKAEAFF	TGTGCCAGCAGCCCCGAAGCAGGGTTGAAGGCTGAAGCTTTCTTT
TRBV5-1	-	-	TRBJ1-2	CASRRDYGYTF	TGCGCCAGCAGGAGGGACTATGGCTACACCTTC
TRBV3-1/TRBV3-2	TRBD1	-	TRBJ2-1	CASSGRRDSYHNEQFF	TGTGCCAGCAGCGGCCGCCGGGACAGTTATCACAATGAGCAGTTCTTC
TRBV6-5	TRBD2	-	TRBJ2-7	CASSKRTSESYEQYF	TGTGCCAGCAGTAAAAGGACTAGCGAGTCCTACGAGCAGTACTTC
TRBV7-9	TRBD1	-	TRBJ1-4	CASGQGDEKLFF	TGTGCCAGTGGACAGGGGGATGAAAAACTGTTTTTT
TRBV29-1	-	-	TRBJ1-1	CSVENSMNTEAFF	TGCAGCGTTGAGAACAGCATGAACACTGAAGCTTTCTTT
TRBV28	TRBD1	-	TRBJ1-3	CASNSQGTGNTIYF	TGTGCCAGCAACTCACAGGGGACTGGAAACACCATATATTTT
TRBV10-3	-	-	TRBJ2-1	CAIGEVRGTVNEQFF	TGTGCCATCGGAGAGGTGAGGGGGACGGTCAATGAGCAGTTCTTC
TRBV3-1/TRBV3-2	TRBD1	few	TRBJ1-2	CASSGRDRGVGYTF	TGTGCCAGCAGCGGCCGGGACAGAGGGGTCGGCTACACCTTC
TRBV16	TRBD2	-	TRBJ2-3	CASSLPGTSWKYF	TGTGCCAGCAGCCTCCCCGGGACTAGCTGGAAGTATTTT
TRBV10-1	-	-	TRBJ2-7	CASPTPGHFSYEQYF	TGCGCCAGCCCTACCCCGGGACATTTCTCCTACGAGCAGTACTTC
TRBV7-7	TRBD1	-	TRBJ2-5	CASSLSQGVKETQYF	TGTGCTAGCAGCTTATCACAGGGGGTTAAGGAGACCCAGTACTTC
TRBV5-8	TRBD2	-	TRBJ2-5	CASSSGSGRIKETQYF	TGTGCCAGCAGCTCGGGGAGCGGGAGGATCAAAGAGACCCAGTACTTC
TRBV4-2	-	-	TRBJ1-1	CASSQLTEENTEAFF	TGTGCCAGCAGCCAGCTGACAGAAGAAAACACTGAAGCTTTCTTT
TRBV24-1	TRBD1	-	TRBJ2-2	CATSENTYSGTDTGELFF	TGTGCCACCAGTGAAAACACCTATTCCGGGACAGACACCGGGGAGCTGTTTTTT
TRBV29-1	-	-	TRBJ2-5	CSASGTQETQYF	TGCAGCGCATCGGGAACGCAAGAGACCCAGTACTTC
TRBV7-2	TRBD2	once	TRBJ2-1	CASSPRSGIHNEQFF	TGTGCCAGCAGCCCACGTAGCGGGATCCACAATGAGCAGTTCTTC
TRBV15	-	once	TRBJ2-7	CATRKTERPLIYEQYF	TGTGCCACCAGGAAGACCGAGCGTCCACTGATCTACGAGCAGTACTTC
TRBV5-1	-	-	TRBJ1-6	CASSLSFYNSPLHF	TGCGCCAGCAGCTTGTCATTCTATAATTCACCCCTCCACTTT
TRBV7-2	TRBD2	-	TRBJ2-7	CASSLFLRTSGRGEQYF	TGTGCCAGCAGCTTATTTCTACGGACTAGCGGGAGAGGCGAGCAGTACTTC
TRBV7-2	-	-	TRBJ1-5	CASSSQGYSNQPQHF	TGTGCCAGCAGCTCACAGGGTTATAGCAATCAGCCCCAGCATTTT
TRBV6-2/TRBV6-3	-	-	TRBJ1-2	CASSYRGSPSGYTF	TGTGCCAGCAGTTACAGGGGCTCTCCTAGTGGCTACACCTTC
TRBV6-5	TRBD1	-	TRBJ2-7	CASSRQGVSEQYF	TGTGCCAGCAGTCGACAGGGGGTGAGCGAGCAGTACTTC
TRBV5-6	-	-	TRBJ1-3	CASSRDRTGNTIYF	TGTGCCAGCAGCCGAGACAGAACTGGAAACACCATATATTTT
TRBV5-1	TRBD1	few	TRBJ2-2	CATRQGNTGELFF	TGCGCCACAAGACAGGGCAACACCGGGGAGCTGTTTTTT
TRBV5-1	TRBD2	-	TRBJ2-1	CASSFLETVMSMGGEQFF	TGCGCCAGCAGCTTTTTGGAGACAGTTATGAGTATGGGGGGGGAGCAGTTCTTC
TRBV10-3	TRBD1	-	TRBJ2-2	CAIKGTGGTGELFF	TGTGCCATCAAAGGGACAGGGGGAACCGGGGAGCTGTTTTTT
TRBV6-1	-	once	TRBJ1-1	CASSEPGMNTEAFF	TGTGCCAGCAGTGAACCCGGGATGAACACTGAAGCTTTCTTT
TRBV7-2	-	-	TRBJ2-2	CASRDFRAGELFF	TGTGCCAGCAGAGACTTTAGAGCCGGGGAGCTGTTTTTT
TRBV10-3	-	-	TRBJ2-5	CAISESGDRHGETQYF	TGTGCCATCAGTGAGTCGGGCGACCGTCATGGAGAGACCCAGTACTTC
TRBV5-6	-	-	TRBJ2-7	CASSRPSSVPLYEQYF	TGTGCCAGCAGCCGCCCCTCCAGCGTCCCTCTCTACGAGCAGTACTTC
TRBV27	TRBD1	-	TRBJ1-6	CASGRRDREGSPLHF	TGTGCCAGCGGCCGCCGGGACAGGGAAGGTTCACCCCTCCACTTT